The next 16 T cell receptor beta chains were all read from a single sample in a study of blood T cell repertoires in COVID-19. Clones were read by immunoSEQ multiplex PCR, and TCRdb kept only the in-frame ones, dropping some. This sample carries 200,000 or so clones, 75% to 90% of them seen once, and the ten largest clones take roughly 2.5%. The material sequenced was peripheral blood. These receptor sequences come from a man aged 25 to 45 with COVID-19, enrolled during active disease.

The chain employs TRBV6-5 and TRBJ1-6; no firm D call. Per germline, CDR1 MNHEY and CDR2 SVGAGI. The V end was cut by 7 bases, the J end by 10 bases, with 20 bases between. The CDR3 runs 15 residues. The CDR3 bases are TGTGCCAGCATCTCCCGTCGGGGAGTAGGGTCACCCCTCCACTTT. Its translation is CASISRRGVGSPLHF.

The V gene is TRBV29-1, the J gene TRBJ1-1, with D perhaps matching TRBD1 (5 bases). The germline V gene encodes CDR1 SQVTM and CDR2 ANQGSEA. V was shortened by 3 bases and J by 4 bases, with 15 bases between the two germline ends. This CDR3 comprises 14 residues. CDR3 sequence: CSVDEGHSSTEAFF. The CDR3 coding sequence is TGCAGCGTTGACGAAGGACATTCGAGCACTGAAGCTTTCTTT.

The chain combines TRBV24-1 with TRBJ1-2; D call uncertain. With 2 bases removed from V and 4 bases from J, the gap between germline ends came to 10 bases. This CDR3 spans 14 amino acids. Germline V gene lookup returns CDR1 KGHDR and CDR2 SFDVKD. The CDR3 protein is CATSDSVFPYGYTF. As DNA, the CDR3 is TGTGCCACCAGTGATTCAGTGTTTCCCTATGGCTACACCTTC.

The chain links TRBV10-3 to TRBJ1-3; the D gene is possibly TRBD1 (5 bases). V lost 0 bases to trimming and J lost 8 bases, with 14 bases between them. Germline-derived CDR1 and CDR2 are ENHRY and SYGVKD. The CDR3 totals 15 residues. In DNA form, the CDR3 reads TGTGCCATCAGTGAGTCGATAGGGGAATTCCACACCATATATTTT. Protein sequence: CAISESIGEFHTIYF.

The chain employs TRBV9 and TRBJ2-2, with 10 bases that match TRBD1. The CDR3 totals 16 residues. The V gene's germline CDR1 is SGDLS and CDR2 YYNGEE. V dropped 4 bases and J dropped 4; count of bases not matched to a gene: 7. The CDR3 region has the DNA TGTGCCAGCAGCCCCCAGACAGGGGGCGTCACCGGGGAGCTGTTTTTT. Its protein is CASSPQTGGVTGELFF.

This chain uses TRBV5-4 with TRBJ1-2; D is unclear. The CDR3 length is 13 residues. Germline CDR1 SGHNT, CDR2 YYREEE (reference sequence). Trimming cost V 4 bases and J 0 bases, with 7 bases left between them. Written as DNA, the CDR3 is TGTGCCAGCAGCGTAGGAGCTAACTATGGCTACACCTTC. Its protein product is CASSVGANYGYTF.

This clone is a singleton in its sample. The chain joins TRBV7-2 to TRBJ2-6; D unresolved. Germline CDR1 reads SGHTA; CDR2 reads FQGNSA. The CDR3 loop spans 15 amino acids. With 1 base removed from V and 0 bases from J, the gap between germline ends came to 4 bases. This CDR3 is CASSLGDSGANVLTF. The CDR3 DNA is TGTGCCAGCAGCTTAGGAGACTCTGGGGCCAACGTCCTGACTTTC.

The genes are TRBV29-1 and TRBJ1-1; 7 nucleotides match TRBD1. With 5 bases clipped from V and 1 base from J, the junction kept 4 bases outside the gene matches. The CDR3 spans 13 residues. In germline, CDR1 is SQVTM, CDR2 ANQGSEA. The CDR3 is CSVYDRANTEAFF. The CDR3, as DNA: TGCAGCGTTTATGACAGGGCGAACACTGAAGCTTTCTTT.

As to this clone: The junction shows a germline mismatch at one end, possibly a read error. The chain joins TRBV19 to TRBJ1-1; no reliable D call. From germline, CDR1 is LNHDA and CDR2 SQIVND (reference sequence). The CDR3 consists of 14 residues. DNA for the CDR3: TGTGCCAGTAGGATAGGGCCAGCGGGGACTGAAGCTTTCTTT. Translated: CASRIGPAGTEAFF. Full variable domain (missing parts from reference TRBV19 and TRBJ1-1): DGGITQSPKYLFRKEGQNVTLSCEQNLNHDAMYWYRQDPGQGLRLIYYSQIVNDFQKGDIAEGYSVSREKKESFPLTVTSAQKNPTAFYLCASRIGPAGTEAFFGQGTRLTVV.

CDR3 in amino acids: CASSDLGQGYNEQFF. The CDR3 nucleotides read TGCGCCAGCAGTGATTTGGGACAGGGCTACAATGAGCAGTTCTTC. This chain links TRBV10-2 with TRBJ2-1; 9 bases align to TRBD1. V lost 3 bases to trimming and J lost 3 bases; unmatched junction nucleotides: 3. The CDR3 extends over 15 amino acids. Germline V gene data show CDR1 as WSHSY and CDR2 as SAAADI.

The V call is TRBV19, the J call TRBJ2-7; 7 positions match TRBD1. CDR3 length: 13 residues. The trim removed 3 bases at V and 4 bases at J, leaving 3 bases unmatched. Germline CDR1 LNHDA, CDR2 SQIVND (reference sequence). CDR3 amino acids: CASSINRGYEQYF. The CDR3 DNA follows: TGTGCCAGTAGTATCAACAGGGGTTACGAGCAGTACTTC.

The V gene is TRBV19, the J gene TRBJ2-1; 10 bases are a match to TRBD2. Trimming removed 3 bases from V and 0 bases from J; junction bases left unmatched: 14. The CDR3 has 20 amino acids. CDR1 and CDR2 from the germline V gene are LNHDA and SQIVND (reference sequence). DNA of the CDR3: TGTGCCAGTAGTATCTGGGTAGCGGGAGGACCCCGGAGCTCCTACAATGAGCAGTTCTTC. It specifies CASSIWVAGGPRSSYNEQFF.

The rearrangement links TRBV7-2 to TRBJ1-5; D might be TRBD1 (5 bases). CDR3 length: 15 residues. Germline assignment: CDR1 SGHTA and CDR2 FQGNSA. V was trimmed by 3 bases and J by 7 bases, leaving 16 bases between them. The CDR3 DNA reads as TGTGCCAGCAGCTTTTTTAGGGGTGGTGGACAGCCCCAGCATTTT. The encoded protein is CASSFFRGGGQPQHF.

The chain uses TRBV6-6 and TRBJ1-1, with 8 bases aligning to TRBD1. Germline values: CDR1 MNHNY, CDR2 SVGAGI (reference sequence). Germline trimming cut 4 bases from V and 12 bases from J; bases unmatched to any gene: 7. The CDR3 has 12 residues. The CDR3 spells CASSLMDRVSFF. CDR3 in DNA: TGTGCCAGCAGTTTGATGGACAGGGTTTCTTTCTTT.

The chain recombines TRBV6-2 or TRBV6-3 with TRBJ1-5, with D perhaps matching TRBD1 (6 bases). The CDR3 loop spans 13 amino acids. Between the trimmed V and J ends, which lost 6 bases and 1 base, there was a span of 7 bases. Germline V gene sequence: CDR1 MNHEY, CDR2 SVGEGT. The CDR3 nucleotides read TGTGCCAGCAGCCAGGGGAGCAATCAGCCCCAGCATTTT. It translates to CASSQGSNQPQHF.

The chain uses TRBV7-9 and TRBJ1-5; TRBD1 is a possible D gene (6 bases). This CDR3 has 14 residues. Germline V gene lookup returns CDR1 SEHNR and CDR2 FQNEAQ (reference sequence). Trimming took 5 bases from V and 4 from J, leaving 12 bases between them. The chain's CDR3 is CASSDTGTNQPQHF. CDR3 sequence (DNA): TGTGCCAGCAGCGACACAGGGACAAATCAGCCCCAGCATTTT.